This T cell receptor (beta chain) was profiled in a study of T-cell reconstitution after alpha-beta-depleted transplantation in children. This CDR3 is 12 amino acids long. Deletions cut 3 bases from V and 1 base from J, with 4 bases between. Germline-derived CDR1 and CDR2 are DFQATT and SNEGSKA (reference sequence). It was with unique molecular identifiers that the TCRbeta library was prepared. TCRdb called the PCR reads again in MiXCR, with one record for every CDR3 protein. The sample contains about half a million distinct CDR3 sequences, around 12% of which appear only once. This clonotype was seen repeatedly, ten times or more.

This chain connects TRBV20-1 to TRBJ1-5; D is ambiguous. Sequenced material: PBMCs from the stem cell graft donor, taken from the stem cell graft. The TCR comes from a human donor who donated a stem cell graft to a child with combined immunodeficiency. CDR3 nucleotide sequence: TGCAGTGCTAGGGGGAGCAATCAGCCCCAGCATTTT. Its translation is CSARGSNQPQHF.